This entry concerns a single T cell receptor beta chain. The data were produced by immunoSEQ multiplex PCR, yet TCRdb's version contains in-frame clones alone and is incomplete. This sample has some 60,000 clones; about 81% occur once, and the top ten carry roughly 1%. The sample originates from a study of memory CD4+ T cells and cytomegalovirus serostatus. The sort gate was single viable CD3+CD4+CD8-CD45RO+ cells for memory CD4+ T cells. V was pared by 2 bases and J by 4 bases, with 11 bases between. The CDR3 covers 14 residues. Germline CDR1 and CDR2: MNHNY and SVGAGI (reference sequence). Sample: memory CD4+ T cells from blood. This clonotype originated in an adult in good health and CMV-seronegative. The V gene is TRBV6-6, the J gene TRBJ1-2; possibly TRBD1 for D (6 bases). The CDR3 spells CASSYGQGSYGYTF. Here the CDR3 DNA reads TGTGCCAGCAGTTACGGCCAGGGGTCCTATGGCTACACCTTC.